This T cell receptor beta chain was obtained from a study of T cell responses to AZD1222 COVID-19 vaccine. Study in general: Doses given second, at about 4 or about 12 weeks, were pooled. General observations from the study: Donors, mostly white British, included more females; clonal diversity was possibly underestimated. The repertoires were collected only after the peak T cell response.

As concerns this clone: The antigen remains unidentified.

Sequenced by immunoSEQ multiplex PCR; TCRdb stores in-frame clones only, minus some. The repertoire holds 150,000 to 200,000 clones, with 90% to 95% as singletons. The CDR3 contains 19 residues. Germline V gene sequence: CDR1 SGHTA, CDR2 FQGTGA. Germline trimming cut 8 bases from V and 3 bases from J; bases unmatched to any gene: 23. The sequencing here drew on peripheral blood, taken on day 0 of AZD1222 vaccination. V usage is TRBV7-3 and J usage is TRBJ2-5; TRBD2 matches at 8 bases. The clonotype originates from an adult in good health. CDR3 loop: CASEPPTGLAGDPEETQYF. The CDR3, as DNA: TGTGCCAGCGAGCCTCCAACCGGGCTAGCGGGCGATCCCGAAGAGACCCAGTACTTC.